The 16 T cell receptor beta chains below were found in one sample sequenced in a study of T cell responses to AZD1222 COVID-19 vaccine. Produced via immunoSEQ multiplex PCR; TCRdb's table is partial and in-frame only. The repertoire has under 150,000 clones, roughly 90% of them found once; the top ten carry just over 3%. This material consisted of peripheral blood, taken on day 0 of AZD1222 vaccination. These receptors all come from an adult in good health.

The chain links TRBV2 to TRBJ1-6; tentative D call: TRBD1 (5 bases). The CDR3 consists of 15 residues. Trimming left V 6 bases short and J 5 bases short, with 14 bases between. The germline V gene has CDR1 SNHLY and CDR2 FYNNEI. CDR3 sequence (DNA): TGTGCCAGCAGGTTGCCGGGGCCTAATAATTCACCCCTCCACTTT. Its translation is CASRLPGPNNSPLHF.

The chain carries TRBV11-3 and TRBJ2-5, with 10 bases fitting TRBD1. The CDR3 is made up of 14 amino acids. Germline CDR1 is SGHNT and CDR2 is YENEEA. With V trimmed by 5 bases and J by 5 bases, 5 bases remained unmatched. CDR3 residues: CASSRGTGEETQYF. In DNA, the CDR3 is TGTGCCAGCAGCCGAGGGACAGGGGAGGAGACCCAGTACTTC.

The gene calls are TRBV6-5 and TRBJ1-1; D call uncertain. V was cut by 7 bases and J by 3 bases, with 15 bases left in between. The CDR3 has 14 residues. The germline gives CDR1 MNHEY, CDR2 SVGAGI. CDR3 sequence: CASILNFPHTEAFF. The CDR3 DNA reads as TGTGCCAGCATCCTAAACTTCCCTCACACTGAAGCTTTCTTT.

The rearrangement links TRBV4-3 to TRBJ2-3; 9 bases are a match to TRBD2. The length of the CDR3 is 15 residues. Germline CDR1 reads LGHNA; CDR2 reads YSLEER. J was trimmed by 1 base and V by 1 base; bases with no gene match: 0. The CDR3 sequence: CASSQGLAGTDTQYF. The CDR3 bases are TGCGCCAGCAGCCAAGGACTAGCGGGCACAGATACGCAGTATTTT.

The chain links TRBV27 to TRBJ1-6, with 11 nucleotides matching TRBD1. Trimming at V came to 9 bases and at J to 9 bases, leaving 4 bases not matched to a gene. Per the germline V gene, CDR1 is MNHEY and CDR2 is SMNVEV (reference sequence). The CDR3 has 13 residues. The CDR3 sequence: CASGQGAGSPLHF. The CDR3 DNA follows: TGTGCCAGTGGACAGGGGGCTGGTTCACCCCTCCACTTT.

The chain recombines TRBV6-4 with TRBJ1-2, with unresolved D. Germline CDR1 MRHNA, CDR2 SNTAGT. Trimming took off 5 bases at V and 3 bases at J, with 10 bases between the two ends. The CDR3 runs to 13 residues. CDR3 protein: CASSPEADYGYTF. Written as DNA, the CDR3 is TGTGCCAGCAGTCCCGAGGCTGACTATGGCTACACCTTC.

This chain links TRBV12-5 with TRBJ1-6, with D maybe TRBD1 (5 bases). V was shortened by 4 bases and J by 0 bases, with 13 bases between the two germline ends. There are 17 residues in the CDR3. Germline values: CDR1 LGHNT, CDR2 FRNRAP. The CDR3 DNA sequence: TGTGCTAGTGGTTCGGGACTGAAGAGCTCCTATAATTCACCCCTCCACTTT. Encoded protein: CASGSGLKSSYNSPLHF.

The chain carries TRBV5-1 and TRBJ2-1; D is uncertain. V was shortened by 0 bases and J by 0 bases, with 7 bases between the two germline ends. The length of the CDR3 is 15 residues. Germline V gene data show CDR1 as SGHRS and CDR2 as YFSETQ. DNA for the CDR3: TGCGCCAGCAGCTTGGAGGCCAACTCCTACAATGAGCAGTTCTTC. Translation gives CASSLEANSYNEQFF.

CDR3 loop: CAWSKGSNQPQHF. As DNA, the CDR3 is TGTGCCTGGAGTAAGGGGAGCAATCAGCCCCAGCATTTT. The V gene is TRBV30, the J gene TRBJ1-5; tentatively, D is TRBD1 (5 bases). The CDR3 contains 13 residues. The V end was cut by 2 bases, the J end by 1 base, with 6 bases between. From germline, CDR1 is GTSNPN and CDR2 SVGIG (reference sequence). The full variable domain, with the rest looked up from reference TRBV30 and TRBJ1-5, is SQTIHQWPATLVQPVGSPLSLECTVEGTSNPNLYWYRQAAGRGLQLLFYSVGIGQISSEVPQNLSASRPQDRQFILSSKKLLLSDSGFYLCAWSKGSNQPQHFGDGTRLSIL.

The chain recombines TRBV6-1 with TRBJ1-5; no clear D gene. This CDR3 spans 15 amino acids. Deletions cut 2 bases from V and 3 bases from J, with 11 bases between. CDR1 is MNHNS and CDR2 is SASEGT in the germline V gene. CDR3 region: CASSERYRFNQPQHF. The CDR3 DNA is TGTGCCAGCAGTGAACGGTACAGATTCAATCAGCCCCAGCATTTT.

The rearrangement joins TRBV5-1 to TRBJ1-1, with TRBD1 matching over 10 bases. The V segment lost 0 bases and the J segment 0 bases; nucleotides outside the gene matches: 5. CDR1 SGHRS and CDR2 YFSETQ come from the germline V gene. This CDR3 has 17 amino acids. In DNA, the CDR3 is TGCGCCAGCAGCTTGGGGACAGGGGGAGCCTTGAACACTGAAGCTTTCTTT. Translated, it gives CASSLGTGGALNTEAFF.

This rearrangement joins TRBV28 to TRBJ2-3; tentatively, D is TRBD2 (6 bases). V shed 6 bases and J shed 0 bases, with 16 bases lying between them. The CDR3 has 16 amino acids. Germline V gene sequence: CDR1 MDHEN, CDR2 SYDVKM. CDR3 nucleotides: TGTGCCAGCAGCCCCGGAGGGCGGTTAAGCACAGATACGCAGTATTTT. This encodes CASSPGGRLSTDTQYF.

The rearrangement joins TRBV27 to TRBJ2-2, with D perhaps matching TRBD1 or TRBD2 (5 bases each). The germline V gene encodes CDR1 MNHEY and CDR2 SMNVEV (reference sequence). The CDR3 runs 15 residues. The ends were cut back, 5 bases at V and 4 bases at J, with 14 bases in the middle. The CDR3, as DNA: TGTGCCAGCAGTCCGAGGGACGGGTTCACCGGGGAGCTGTTTTTT. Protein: CASSPRDGFTGELFF.

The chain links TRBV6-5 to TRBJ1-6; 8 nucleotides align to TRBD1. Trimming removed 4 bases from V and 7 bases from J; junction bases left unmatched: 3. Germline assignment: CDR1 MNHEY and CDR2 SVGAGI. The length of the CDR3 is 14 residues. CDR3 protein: CASSSRTGNSPLHF. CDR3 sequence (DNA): TGTGCCAGCAGTTCGAGGACAGGGAATTCACCCCTCCACTTT.

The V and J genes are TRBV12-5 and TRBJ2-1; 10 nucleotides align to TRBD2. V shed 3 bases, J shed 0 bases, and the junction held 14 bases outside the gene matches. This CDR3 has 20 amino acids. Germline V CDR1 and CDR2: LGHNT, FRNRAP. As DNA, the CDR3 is TGTGCTAGTGGTTTTATACTAGCGGGACAGAATCTTAGCTCCTACAATGAGCAGTTCTTC. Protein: CASGFILAGQNLSSYNEQFF.

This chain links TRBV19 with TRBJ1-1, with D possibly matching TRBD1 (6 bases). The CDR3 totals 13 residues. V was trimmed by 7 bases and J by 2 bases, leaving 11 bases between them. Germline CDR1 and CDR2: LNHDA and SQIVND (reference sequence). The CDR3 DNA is TGTGCCAGTAATAAACAGGGAAACACTGAAGCTTTCTTT. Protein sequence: CASNKQGNTEAFF.